This T cell receptor (beta chain) is from a study of shared clonotypes between healthy human individuals. Study information: Every donor yielded three CD4 naive, three CD4 memory, two CD8 naive and one CD8 memory plate.

This CDR3 has 13 amino acids. Germline lookup yields CDR1 LGHNA and CDR2 YNFKEQ. Sorted subsets were amplified in replicate PCRs using around 200 ng DNA, roughly 30,000 T cell genomes. The repertoire was sequenced with immunoSEQ multiplex PCR; TCRdb's copy has only in-frame clones and lacks some. Counted here are 1 million to 1.3 million clones, around 78% occurring once; the ten biggest clones make up under 0.8%. The TCR sequence derives from a man aged 18 to 35 in good health. Some clones in this sample may be carry-over from other donors' samples. The V call is TRBV4-2, the J call TRBJ2-5; weak D call: TRBD2 (6 bases). The J call may be in error: the DNA end matches TRBJ2-7 better. The material sequenced was memory CD4+ T cells from PBMCs. Sample subset: CD45RA-negative fraction. Here the CDR3 DNA reads TGTGCCAGCAGTGGCGGGACCTGGGACGAGCAGTACTTC. It yields the protein CASSGGTWDEQYF.